Listed here are 8 T cell receptor beta chains from one sample, sequenced in a study of cytomegalovirus exposure and HLA in healthy donors. Here immunoSEQ multiplex PCR was the method, and the copy in TCRdb shows in-frame clones only, minus some. The data hold some 50,000 clones, with 80% to 95% observed a single time. Sequenced sample: PBMCs. Receptors originate from a woman between 18 and 30 years old in good health and CMV-seronegative.

CDR3 sequence: CASRPTGANYGYTF. The CDR3 DNA follows: TGTGCCAGTAGGCCGACAGGTGCCAACTATGGCTACACCTTC. This chain uses TRBV19 with TRBJ1-2; TRBD1 might be the D (6 bases). This CDR3 has 14 amino acids. The V end lost 6 bases, the J end lost 2 bases, and 13 bases lay between the germline ends. Germline assignment: CDR1 LNHDA and CDR2 SQIVND (reference sequence).

This clone was picked up one time. Other nucleotide sequences in the sample specify the same CDR3. This sequence joins TRBV5-4 and TRBJ1-1; TRBD1 matches 9 bases. The germline CDR1 and CDR2 sequences are SGHNT and YYREEE (reference sequence). The junction had 7 bases not matched to a gene; V was cut back by 3 bases and J by 4 bases. There are 15 residues in the CDR3. The CDR3 DNA reads as TGTGCCAGCAGCTCGAGGACAGGGGACATCACTGAAGCTTTCTTT. Translating it yields CASSSRTGDITEAFF. The whole variable domain, filled in from reference TRBV5-4 and TRBJ1-1, reads ETGVTQSPTHLIKTRGQQVTLRCSSQSGHNTVSWYQQALGQGPQFIFQYYREEENGRGNFPPRFSGLQFPNYSSELNVNALELDDSALYLCASSSRTGDITEAFFGQGTRLTVV.

This clone has just one count. The rearrangement joins TRBV6-6 to TRBJ1-2, with D maybe TRBD1 (5 bases). Deletions cut 5 bases from V and 3 bases from J, with 16 bases between. This CDR3 is 15 amino acids long. Germline V gene lookup returns CDR1 MNHNY and CDR2 SVGAGI (reference sequence). The CDR3 loop is CASSNGAGSHYGYTF. DNA of the CDR3: TGTGCCAGCAGTAACGGCGCAGGGTCCCACTATGGCTACACCTTC.

This sequence joins TRBV5-6 and TRBJ2-2; 9 bases fit TRBD2. Germline loops: CDR1 SGHDT, CDR2 YYEEEE. V shed 4 bases and J 2 bases; nucleotides not matched to a gene: 6. The CDR3 length is 16 residues. This CDR3 is CASSRKRGDNTGELFF. CDR3 DNA sequence: TGTGCCAGCAGCCGTAAGCGGGGGGATAACACCGGGGAGCTGTTTTTT.

The chain couples TRBV29-1 to TRBJ2-2; TRBD2 aligns across 11 bases. There are 15 residues in the CDR3. Looked up from germline, CDR1 is SQVTM and CDR2 is ANQGSEA. V trimming: 7 bases; J trimming: 7 bases; junction bases outside the gene matches: 11. The CDR3 DNA follows: TGCAGCGCCCAAACGACTAGCGGGGTTGACGGGGAGCTGTTTTTT. Encoded protein: CSAQTTSGVDGELFF.

The genes are TRBV19 and TRBJ2-3; unclear D gene. Germline CDR1 is LNHDA and CDR2 is SQIVND (reference sequence). V gave up 5 bases and J gave up 0 bases, with 6 bases separating them. The CDR3 sequence is 13 residues long. The CDR3 region has the DNA TGTGCCAGTAGTCCTTCTAGCACAGATACGCAGTATTTT. Translating it yields CASSPSSTDTQYF.

V usage is TRBV12-5 and J usage is TRBJ2-1, with TRBD2 as a possible D gene (5 bases). This CDR3 region has 12 residues. CDR1 LGHNT and CDR2 FRNRAP come from the germline V gene. Deletions cut 6 bases from V and 10 bases from J, with 13 bases between. The DNA of the CDR3 is TGTGCTAGTGGGCCGATCCGGGAAGAGCAGTTCTTC. This gives the protein CASGPIREEQFF.

The chain links TRBV12-5 to TRBJ2-6; 8 nucleotides match TRBD1. This CDR3 is 15 amino acids long. CDR1 LGHNT and CDR2 FRNRAP come from the germline V gene. The ends lost 3 bases at V and 4 bases at J; junction bases unmatched: 2. CDR3 region: CASGFTGGGANVLTF. In DNA, the CDR3 is TGTGCTAGTGGTTTCACAGGGGGAGGGGCCAACGTCCTGACTTTC. The full variable domain, completed using reference TRBV12-5 and TRBJ2-6, is DARVTQTPRHKVTEMGQEVTMRCQPILGHNTVFWYRQTMMQGLELLAYFRNRAPLDDSGMPKDRFSAEMPDATLATLKIQPSEPRDSAVYFCASGFTGGGANVLTFGAGSRLTVL.